The 27 T cell receptor beta chains in this list originate from one sample, sequenced in a study of blood T cell repertoires in COVID-19. Generated by immunoSEQ multiplex PCR, the TCRdb table keeps only in-frame clones and is missing some. The data contain roughly 58,000 clones, about 81% of them singletons. Sequencing was done on a sample of peripheral blood. The receptors come from a man in his 60s with COVID-19, enrolled during active disease.

The genes are TRBV4-1 and TRBJ2-4, with 8 bases aligning to TRBD1. The ends lost 0 bases at V and 15 bases at J; junction bases unmatched: 16. Germline V gene data show CDR1 as MGHRA and CDR2 as YSYEKL. The CDR3 is 16 residues long. CDR3 region: CASSQDARDRHGSRYF. CDR3 sequence (DNA): TGCGCCAGCAGCCAAGATGCCCGGGACAGGCACGGCAGTAGGTACTTC.

V usage is TRBV13 and J usage is TRBJ2-5; D not certain. CDR3 size: 12 residues. Trimming shortened V by 4 bases and J by 5 bases, and 8 bases separated the two germline ends. Germline CDR1 is PRHDT and CDR2 is FYEKMQ (reference sequence). CDR3: CASSSPGETQYF. The CDR3 coding sequence is TGTGCCAGCAGCTCCCCCGGGGAGACCCAGTACTTC.

The chain's CDR3 is CASSSRQNNYGYTF. The DNA of the CDR3 is TGTGCCAGCAGCTCCCGACAGAATAACTATGGCTACACCTTC. The V gene is TRBV7-9, the J gene TRBJ1-2; D might be TRBD1 (5 bases). V lost 4 bases to trimming and J lost 1 base, with 10 bases between them. The germline CDR1 and CDR2 sequences are SEHNR and FQNEAQ (reference sequence). The CDR3 is 14 residues long.

This chain links TRBV6-5 with TRBJ1-1; D is uncertain. Germline V gene data show CDR1 as MNHEY and CDR2 as SVGAGI. V lost 7 bases and J 1 base, leaving 13 bases between the germline ends. This CDR3 is 14 amino acids long. CDR3 sequence reads: CASTPRRENTEAFF. CDR3 in DNA: TGTGCCAGCACCCCTCGGCGGGAGAACACTGAAGCTTTCTTT.

The chain links TRBV2 to TRBJ2-1, with D possibly being TRBD1 (6 bases). This CDR3 spans 14 amino acids. Germline V CDR1 and CDR2: SNHLY, FYNNEI. V lost 3 bases and J 7 bases, leaving 13 bases between the germline ends. The DNA for the CDR3 is TGTGCCAGCAGTGAGGTACAGGGCAGGAATGAGCAGTTCTTC. Protein: CASSEVQGRNEQFF.

The rearrangement links TRBV6-5 to TRBJ1-1; 8 bases agree with TRBD1. This CDR3 is 15 amino acids long. The V gene's germline CDR1 is MNHEY and CDR2 SVGAGI. Germline trimming cut 0 bases from V and 5 bases from J; bases unmatched to any gene: 5. DNA for the CDR3: TGTGCCAGCAGTTACTCGAACAGGGGGAATACTGAAGCTTTCTTT. It yields the protein CASSYSNRGNTEAFF.

The chain joins TRBV6-6 to TRBJ2-1; perhaps TRBD1 as D (6 bases). Trimming pared 0 bases from V and 4 bases from J, leaving 7 bases between. The CDR3 is made up of 14 amino acids. Germline V lookup: CDR1 MNHNY, CDR2 SVGAGI (reference sequence). The CDR3 region is CASSYSGGYNEQFF. The DNA of the CDR3 is TGTGCCAGCAGTTACTCAGGGGGTTACAATGAGCAGTTCTTC.

This clone was counted between two and nine times. CDR3: CASRRDTGELFF. The CDR3 coding sequence is TGTGCCAGCCGACGGGACACCGGGGAGCTGTTTTTT. V gene TRBV9 combines with J gene TRBJ2-2, with unresolved D. V was shortened by 7 bases and J by 3 bases, with 7 bases between the two germline ends. The length of the CDR3 is 12 residues. Germline V gene lookup returns CDR1 SGDLS and CDR2 YYNGEE.

The chain employs TRBV19 and TRBJ2-7, with D maybe TRBD1 (7 bases). Trimming stripped 5 bases from V and 3 bases from J, with 32 bases between. The CDR3 runs 20 residues. CDR1 and CDR2 (germline): LNHDA, SQIVND (reference sequence). The CDR3 DNA sequence: TGTGCCAGTAGTCCTCCCCTGCGGGACAGTTCTAAGTGGGGCTACTACGAGCAGTACTTC. Its protein product is CASSPPLRDSSKWGYYEQYF.

V gene TRBV7-3 combines with J gene TRBJ2-3, with 9 bases that match TRBD1. The CDR3 sequence is 16 residues long. Germline CDR1 and CDR2: SGHTA and FQGTGA. V lost 4 bases to trimming and J lost 6 bases; unmatched junction nucleotides: 11. The chain's CDR3 is CASSSRTGAPMDTQYF. In DNA form, the CDR3 reads TGTGCCAGCAGCTCGCGGACAGGGGCCCCCATGGATACGCAGTATTTT. Drawing the rest from reference TRBV7-3 and TRBJ2-3, the complete variable domain is GAGVSQTPSNKVTEKGKYVELRCDPISGHTALYWYRQSLGQGPEFLIYFQGTGAADDSGLPNDRFFAVRPEGSVSTLKIQRTERGDSAVYLCASSSRTGAPMDTQYFGPGTRLTVL.

J is TRBJ1-3 and V is TRBV19; the D gene is possibly TRBD1 (5 bases). The V gene's germline CDR1 is LNHDA and CDR2 SQIVND (reference sequence). V was cut by 2 bases and J by 3 bases, with 11 bases left in between. CDR3 length: 15 residues. CDR3 residues: CASSIQGVGGNTIYF. In DNA, the CDR3 is TGTGCCAGTAGTATACAGGGCGTGGGTGGAAACACCATATATTTT. Full variable domain (remainder filled in from reference TRBV19 and TRBJ1-3): DGGITQSPKYLFRKEGQNVTLSCEQNLNHDAMYWYRQDPGQGLRLIYYSQIVNDFQKGDIAEGYSVSREKKESFPLTVTSAQKNPTAFYLCASSIQGVGGNTIYFGEGSWLTVV.

This clone was recorded a few times. This chain links TRBV6-2 or TRBV6-3 with TRBJ2-3; possible D gene TRBD2, 6 bases. Per the germline V gene, CDR1 is MNHEY and CDR2 is SVGEGT. V lost 2 bases and J 0 bases, leaving 12 bases between the germline ends. This CDR3 has 16 amino acids. CDR3 amino acids: CASSYGPGTSTDTQYF. CDR3 DNA: TGTGCCAGCAGTTACGGTCCGGGGACTAGCACAGATACGCAGTATTTT.

The chain employs TRBV2 and TRBJ1-1; 12 bases map to TRBD1. The CDR3 spans 16 residues. V shed 3 bases and J 6 bases; nucleotides not matched to a gene: 8. The V gene's germline CDR1 is SNHLY and CDR2 FYNNEI. DNA for the CDR3: TGTGCCAGCAGTGATCACTGGGGACAGGGGGCTTCTGAAGCTTTCTTT. Translating gives CASSDHWGQGASEAFF.

The rearrangement links TRBV10-3 to TRBJ1-5; D unresolved. Germline V gene lookup returns CDR1 ENHRY and CDR2 SYGVKD. The CDR3 is made up of 17 amino acids. Deletions cut 2 bases from V and 2 bases from J, with 16 bases between. The CDR3 bases are TGTGCCATCAGTGAGGGCCTGGACCGGAGGGGCAATCAGCCCCAGCATTTT. Its translation is CAISEGLDRRGNQPQHF.

This chain connects TRBV9 to TRBJ2-7; 16 nucleotides line up with TRBD2. J gave up 7 bases and V 4 bases, and 8 bases lay outside the gene matches. Germline CDR1 reads SGDLS; CDR2 reads YYNGEE. The CDR3 length is 16 residues. The CDR3 here is CASSTGTSGRAGEQYF. The CDR3 nucleotides are TGTGCCAGCAGCACCGGGACTAGCGGGAGGGCCGGAGAGCAGTACTTC.

The chain links TRBV7-8 to TRBJ2-4; 7 nucleotides match TRBD1. V lost 1 base to trimming and J lost 4 bases; unmatched junction nucleotides: 4. The CDR3 spans 15 residues. Per the germline V gene, CDR1 is SGHVS and CDR2 is FQNEAQ. The CDR3 coding sequence is TGTGCCAGCAGCTTAGAGGGCAGGGGGAAAAACATTCAGTACTTC. Translation: CASSLEGRGKNIQYF.

The chain joins TRBV9 to TRBJ2-3; 8 bases map to TRBD2. Per germline, CDR1 SGDLS and CDR2 YYNGEE. The CDR3 sequence is 17 residues long. V shed 0 bases and J 6 bases; nucleotides not matched to a gene: 12. The DNA of the CDR3 is TGTGCCAGCAGCGTAGGAAGAGCGGGAGCCCTCCGGGATACGCAGTATTTT. This codes for CASSVGRAGALRDTQYF.

This rearrangement joins TRBV12-3 or TRBV12-4 to TRBJ1-6; TRBD1 aligns across 7 bases. CDR3 length equals 13 residues. With V trimmed by 5 bases and J by 7 bases, 2 bases remained unmatched. The DNA for the CDR3 is TGTGCCAGCAGTGGGACAGCGAATTCACCCCTCCACTTT. Encoded protein: CASSGTANSPLHF.

The chain is built from TRBV3-1 (or the pseudogene TRBV3-2) and TRBJ2-7, with a weak D call TRBD2 (7 bases). Trimming left V 5 bases short and J 0 bases short, with 14 bases between. CDR3 length equals 15 residues. CDR1 is LGHDT, CDR2 YNNKEL, per germline (reference sequence). The CDR3 bases are TGTGCCAGCAGCACACCCGGGGGGCTCTCCTACGAGCAGTACTTC. Translated, it gives CASSTPGGLSYEQYF.

The chain carries TRBV11-2 and TRBJ1-2, with D hard to call. The CDR3 is 17 amino acids. Germline V gene lookup returns CDR1 SGHAT and CDR2 FQNNGV. Trimming left V 0 bases short and J 4 bases short, with 18 bases between. The CDR3 loop is CASSLDRRSLGSYGYTF. CDR3 coding DNA: TGTGCCAGCAGCTTAGATAGGCGGTCGTTGGGTAGCTATGGCTACACCTTC.

The chain recombines TRBV6-1 with TRBJ2-6; maybe TRBD2 (7 bases). CDR3 size: 18 residues. From germline, CDR1 is MNHNS and CDR2 SASEGT. V was cut by 0 bases and J by 2 bases, with 14 bases left in between. The CDR3 loop is CASSEAGGATAGANVLTF. CDR3 coding DNA: TGTGCCAGCAGTGAAGCGGGGGGGGCTACAGCTGGGGCCAACGTCCTGACTTTC.

V gene TRBV5-1 combines with J gene TRBJ2-3; 7 bases match TRBD1. The CDR3 spans 15 residues. Per the germline V gene, CDR1 is SGHRS and CDR2 is YFSETQ. Trimming took 4 bases from V and 2 from J; bases not matched to a gene: 7. The CDR3 nucleotides read TGCGCCAGCAGCGCCGGGACAGTAATCACAGATACGCAGTATTTT. It encodes CASSAGTVITDTQYF.

The sample holds one count of this clone. This sequence joins TRBV9 and TRBJ2-7; maybe TRBD2 (5 bases). The length of the CDR3 is 13 residues. CDR1 is SGDLS and CDR2 is YYNGEE in the germline V gene. The V end was cut by 2 bases, the J end by 3 bases, with 9 bases between. The CDR3 reads CASSVTDFYEQYF. The CDR3 coding sequence is TGTGCCAGCAGCGTGACGGACTTCTACGAGCAGTACTTC.

The chain has TRBV10-3 and TRBJ2-7; possible D gene TRBD2, 5 bases. V lost 6 bases to trimming and J lost 1 base, with 19 bases between them. Per the germline V gene, CDR1 is ENHRY and CDR2 is SYGVKD. This CDR3 region has 16 residues. The CDR3 loop reads CAISRDRGSESYEQYF. CDR3 DNA sequence: TGTGCCATCAGCAGAGACCGGGGTAGCGAATCCTACGAGCAGTACTTC.

The chain couples TRBV3-1 (or the pseudogene TRBV3-2) to TRBJ2-7, with 12 nucleotides matching TRBD2. V gave up 4 bases and J gave up 7 bases; unmatched junction bases: 5. CDR3 size: 14 residues. CDR1 is LGHDT and CDR2 is YNNKEL in the germline V gene (reference sequence). In nucleotides, the CDR3 is TGTGCCAGCAGCCCATCCGGACTAGCGGGAGAGCAGTACTTC. Its protein is CASSPSGLAGEQYF.

This clone was seen a few times. The J gene is TRBJ2-1, the V gene TRBV7-3; 15 nucleotides match TRBD2. Germline V gene data show CDR1 as SGHTA and CDR2 as FQGTGA. V lost 5 bases to trimming and J lost 9 bases; unmatched junction nucleotides: 14. The CDR3 is made up of 18 amino acids. CDR3 sequence (DNA): TGTGCCAGCAGCACCCCCCCGGGACTAGCGGGGGGTCGGGGTGAGCAGTTCTTC. Translated, it gives CASSTPPGLAGGRGEQFF.

This chain connects TRBV9 to TRBJ2-1, with D unresolved. Trimming stripped 0 bases from V and 9 bases from J, with 19 bases between. Per germline, CDR1 SGDLS and CDR2 YYNGEE. The length of the CDR3 is 16 residues. The CDR3 reads CASSVGPPFPKPEQFF. CDR3 sequence (DNA): TGTGCCAGCAGCGTAGGTCCTCCGTTCCCCAAGCCTGAGCAGTTCTTC.